The 11 T cell receptor beta chains reported below all come from one sample, sequenced in a study of shared T cell receptors in the human thymus. Sequencing used immunoSEQ multiplex PCR; TCRdb keeps in-frame clones, though not all of them. Of hundreds of thousands of clones listed, approximately 85% are singletons. This sample also belongs to another study, concerning human thymus T cells.

Material: thymocytes. The receptor source for this set is a girl under three years old with a congenital heart defect.

The chain recombines TRBV2 with TRBJ1-1; maybe TRBD1 (6 bases). Germline V lookup: CDR1 SNHLY, CDR2 FYNNEI. The length of the CDR3 is 14 residues. V lost 2 bases to trimming and J lost 6 bases, with 13 bases between them. The CDR3 DNA reads as TGTGCCAGCAGTGAATGGGGCAGGGGCGCTGAAGCTTTCTTT. Translating it yields CASSEWGRGAEAFF.

The chain recombines TRBV7-9 with TRBJ2-6; D not certain. Between the trimmed V and J ends, which lost 1 base and 5 bases, there was a span of 6 bases. CDR3 length: 14 residues. CDR1 and CDR2 from the germline V gene are SEHNR and FQNEAQ (reference sequence). The CDR3 DNA sequence: TGTGCCAGCAGCTTAGTAGCATGGGCCAACGTCCTGACTTTC. Translated, it gives CASSLVAWANVLTF. Based on the CDR3 plus reference TRBV7-9 and TRBJ2-6, the full variable domain is DTGVSQNPRHKITKRGQNVTFRCDPISEHNRLYWYRQTLGQGPEFLTYFQNEAQLEKSRLLSDRFSAERPKGSFSTLEIQRTEQGDSAMYLCASSLVAWANVLTFGAGSRLTVL.

CDR3 nucleotides: TGTGCCAGCAGCTCCGGACAGCCCCAAGAGACCCAGTACTTC. This codes for CASSSGQPQETQYF. The chain is built from TRBV7-9 and TRBJ2-5; possibly TRBD1 for D (6 bases). This CDR3 has 14 amino acids. Trimming took 4 bases from V and 1 from J, leaving 10 bases between them. CDR1 and CDR2 (germline): SEHNR, FQNEAQ (reference sequence). Using reference TRBV7-9 and TRBJ2-5 for the parts outside the CDR3, the full variable domain is DTGVSQNPRHKITKRGQNVTFRCDPISEHNRLYWYRQTLGQGPEFLTYFQNEAQLEKSRLLSDRFSAERPKGSFSTLEIQRTEQGDSAMYLCASSSGQPQETQYFGPGTRLLVL.

This rearrangement joins TRBV4-3 to TRBJ2-2; tentative D call: TRBD2 (6 bases). The CDR3 totals 19 residues. Germline-derived CDR1 and CDR2 are LGHNA and YSLEER. The V gene lost 4 bases and the J gene lost 6 bases, with 27 bases spanning the gap. In DNA form, the CDR3 reads TGCGCCAGCAGCCCAGCGACTACGGAGGGTAGTTATAACGCCGGGGAGCTGTTTTTT. This encodes CASSPATTEGSYNAGELFF.

CDR3: CASTRGQRFNYGYTF. The DNA of the CDR3 is TGTGCCAGTACCCGCGGACAGCGATTTAACTATGGCTACACCTTC. The rearrangement links TRBV19 to TRBJ1-2; D is perhaps TRBD1 (6 bases). The germline V and J ends were trimmed by 7 bases and 1 base, with 16 bases remaining between them. This CDR3 is 15 amino acids long. The V gene's germline CDR1 is LNHDA and CDR2 SQIVND (reference sequence).

This chain links TRBV5-1 with TRBJ2-5, with D unclear. The germline CDR1 and CDR2 sequences are SGHRS and YFSETQ. The CDR3 loop spans 12 amino acids. Trimming removed 0 bases from V and 5 bases from J, with 5 bases in between. The CDR3 here is CASSLDRETQYF. In DNA, the CDR3 is TGCGCCAGCAGCTTGGACCGGGAGACCCAGTACTTC.

The chain has TRBV28 and TRBJ1-2; TRBD1 is a possible D gene (5 bases). Germline loops: CDR1 MDHEN, CDR2 SYDVKM. Trimming left V 7 bases short and J 7 bases short, with 10 bases between. There are 11 residues in the CDR3. CDR3 loop: CASTGNSGYTF. The CDR3 DNA follows: TGTGCCAGCACAGGGAACAGTGGCTACACCTTC.

This chain uses TRBV5-1 with TRBJ1-2, with TRBD1 matching 8 bases. V was clipped by 5 bases and J by 1 base; unmatched bases: 4. Germline CDR1 reads SGHRS; CDR2 reads YFSETQ. CDR3 length: 14 amino acids. The chain's CDR3 is CASRPRGLNYGYTF. CDR3 nucleotides: TGCGCCAGCAGACCCAGGGGGCTTAACTATGGCTACACCTTC. Complete variable domain (other parts from reference TRBV5-1 and TRBJ1-2): KAGVTQTPRYLIKTRGQQVTLSCSPISGHRSVSWYQQTPGQGLQFLFEYFSETQRNKGNFPGRFSGRQFSNSRSEMNVSTLELGDSALYLCASRPRGLNYGYTFGSGTRLTVV.

The chain joins TRBV5-1 to TRBJ1-2; TRBD1 aligns across 8 bases. This CDR3 is 14 amino acids long. With V trimmed by 2 bases and J by 3 bases, 3 bases remained unmatched. The germline V gene encodes CDR1 SGHRS and CDR2 YFSETQ. In DNA, the CDR3 is TGCGCCAGCAGCTTCAGGGGGCGAGACTATGGCTACACCTTC. Residues: CASSFRGRDYGYTF.

The table lists this clone with a count of one. The chain recombines TRBV5-1 with TRBJ1-1; D may be TRBD1 (5 bases). The CDR3 has 15 residues. V lost 0 bases, J lost 0 bases, and 9 bases lay in between. The germline gives CDR1 SGHRS, CDR2 YFSETQ. CDR3 sequence (DNA): TGCGCCAGCAGCTTGGTCCGACAGATGAACACTGAAGCTTTCTTT. Its translation is CASSLVRQMNTEAFF.

V is TRBV19 and J is TRBJ2-1, with D tentatively TRBD2 (6 bases). Trimming stripped 0 bases from V and 4 bases from J, with 25 bases between. Germline values: CDR1 LNHDA, CDR2 SQIVND (reference sequence). The CDR3 sequence is 20 residues long. The CDR3 region is CASSIDPRAGSSVRYNEQFF. CDR3 DNA sequence: TGTGCCAGTAGTATAGACCCCCGGGCGGGGAGCTCCGTGCGGTACAATGAGCAGTTCTTC.